This T cell receptor beta chain comes out of a study of CD8 T cells in Susac syndrome. Random hexamers were used to reverse transcribe the RNA input (roughly 0.5 to 1 ug). The method of amplification for TCR beta CDR3 was immunoSEQ multiplex PCR, covering 54 Vbeta and 13 Jbeta. MiXCR, applied by TCRdb to the immunoSEQ multiplex PCR reads, yields one record per CDR3 protein. The sample yields around 280,000 distinct CDR3 sequences, about 91% seen once. Sequencing of TCR beta covered CD8+ and CD4+ T cells obtained from blood. The multiple sclerosis controls were treatment-naive patients, and their relapsing-remitting disease was stable or active. Purification of the CD8+ and CD4+ T cells relied on negative isolation, and TEMRA cells underwent FACS enrichment. The specimen was CD4+ T cells from PBMCs. The sequence derives from a human donor with multiple sclerosis.

CDR3 protein: CASSEWSSVVETQYF. For the CDR3, the DNA is TGTGCCAGCAGTGAGTGGTCTAGCGTCGTGGAGACCCAGTACTTC. J is TRBJ2-5 and V is TRBV2; a possible D gene is TRBD2 (6 bases). Germline V gives CDR1 SNHLY, CDR2 FYNNEI. Trimming took 3 bases from V and 5 from J, leaving 16 bases between them. The CDR3 consists of 15 residues.